The T cell receptor beta chain under discussion was sequenced for a study of blood T cell repertoires in COVID-19. The wider study: Sites in the United States, Italy and Spain provided acute and convalescent COVID-19 samples. From T cells, B-cell-depleted T cells, or PBMCs came the material, which was cDNA or gDNA.

In assigning cohorts, the study relied on participant-reported clinical history. Original handling: Amplified reference gene primers provided the basis for estimating nucleated cell counts. Data came from immunoSEQ multiplex PCR; TCRdb stores just in-frame clones and leaves some out. That table is the source of V, J and clone size, and D and trimming were worked out from the DNA. The sample contains around 300,000 clones, approximately 89% of which appear only once. CDR3 length equals 13 residues. Germline CDR1 reads MDHEN; CDR2 reads SYDVKM. Trimming pared 3 bases from V and 1 base from J, leaving 6 bases between.

The sample comprised PBMCs or T cells enriched from blood (not recorded which). This sequence joins TRBV28 and TRBJ1-1; no clear D. The clonotype was recovered from a woman aged 60-70 years who had recovered from COVID-19. DNA of the CDR3: TGTGCCAGCAGTTTTAGGAGGAACACTGAAGCTTTCTTT. Encoded protein: CASSFRRNTEAFF.